Following are 19 T cell receptor beta chains from one sample sequenced in a study of blood T cells in healthy people across ages. A second PCR, run for about 6 to 12 cycles, used a sample-barcoded 5' primer plus a J-beta primer mix. TCRdb redid the calling of the 5' RACE reads with MiXCR, one entry per CDR3 protein. The sample carries 750,000 or so distinct CDR3 sequences, roughly 25% recorded once. These records were also assigned to another study, of T cells of mothers and their children.

The sequenced sample was blood. These receptors came from a boy aged 5-17 years in good health.

The chain links TRBV29-1 to TRBJ1-4; D not resolved. Germline CDR1 SQVTM, CDR2 ANQGSEA. The V end lost 3 bases, the J end lost 8 bases, and 16 bases lay between the germline ends. The length of the CDR3 is 14 residues. Here the CDR3 DNA reads TGCAGCGTTGACCCGACGGGTTCTGGGGAAAAACTGTTTTTT. It is translated as CSVDPTGSGEKLFF.

The V and J genes are TRBV4-1 and TRBJ1-3; tentatively, D is TRBD1 (5 bases). V lost 1 base and J 3 bases, leaving 10 bases between the germline ends. The CDR3 loop spans 15 amino acids. CDR1 and CDR2 from the germline V gene are MGHRA and YSYEKL. CDR3 residues: CASSQVGGSGNTIYF. In nucleotides, the CDR3 is TGCGCCAGCAGCCAAGTCGGGGGGAGTGGAAACACCATATATTTT.

This clonotype occurred a few times. V gene TRBV12-3 or TRBV12-4 combines with J gene TRBJ2-5; a possible D gene is TRBD2 (6 bases). The CDR3 extends over 13 amino acids. V was shortened by 6 bases and J by 7 bases, with 15 bases between the two germline ends. The CDR3 loop is CASRPGTVRTQYF. DNA for the CDR3: TGTGCCAGCAGGCCCGGGACTGTAAGGACCCAGTACTTC.

The J gene is TRBJ1-1, the V gene TRBV7-8, with a weak D call TRBD1 (6 bases). CDR1 and CDR2 from the germline V gene are SGHVS and FQNEAQ. The CDR3 extends over 15 amino acids. V lost 5 bases and J 1 base, leaving 14 bases between the germline ends. DNA for the CDR3: TGTGCCAGCAGCCAAGGCCGGGGGGCGAACACTGAAGCTTTCTTT. Its protein is CASSQGRGANTEAFF.

In its sample, this clonotype was seen a few times. The rearrangement uses TRBV10-3 and TRBJ2-7; 7 bases align to TRBD2. Germline V CDR1 and CDR2: ENHRY, SYGVKD. The J segment lost 2 bases and the V segment lost 7 bases, leaving 8 bases of the junction unmatched. The CDR3 runs to 14 residues. This CDR3 reads CAIKNTSVAYEQYF. In DNA, the CDR3 is TGTGCCATCAAGAACACTAGCGTAGCCTACGAGCAGTACTTC.

This clonotype is a singleton in its sample. The CDR3 reads CASSEAREWDTQYF. CDR3 coding DNA: TGTGCCAGCTCGGAGGCCCGCGAATGGGATACGCAGTATTTT. The V gene is TRBV25-1, the J gene TRBJ2-3; maybe TRBD2 (5 bases). The CDR3 covers 14 residues. Trimming left V 8 bases short and J 6 bases short, with 18 bases between. Germline loops: CDR1 MGHDK, CDR2 SYGVNS.

This chain joins TRBV12-3 or TRBV12-4 and TRBJ1-4, with D possibly being TRBD1 (6 bases). V was pared by 6 bases and J by 0 bases, with 17 bases between. This CDR3 has 17 amino acids. The CDR3 sequence is CASSSPQGFSTNEKLFF. CDR3 nucleotide sequence: TGTGCCAGCAGCTCCCCTCAGGGGTTTTCAACTAATGAAAAACTGTTTTTT.

This clonotype has more than one count but fewer than ten. The chain links TRBV7-3 to TRBJ2-1, with 10 bases that match TRBD2. V was clipped by 10 bases and J by 8 bases; unmatched bases: 11. Germline lookup yields CDR1 SGHTA and CDR2 FQGTGA. The CDR3 length is 14 residues. CDR3 in amino acids: CATSASGGAYEQFF. The CDR3 DNA reads as TGTGCCACCTCCGCAAGCGGGGGGGCTTATGAGCAGTTCTTC.

V usage is TRBV20-1 and J usage is TRBJ1-1, with a possible D match to TRBD1 (5 bases). Per germline, CDR1 DFQATT and CDR2 SNEGSKA (reference sequence). CDR3 length: 12 amino acids. The V gene lost 3 bases and the J gene lost 9 bases, with 14 bases spanning the gap. In DNA, the CDR3 is TGCAGTGCTAGTAGGCAGGGAGAGAAAGCTTTCTTT. This encodes CSASRQGEKAFF.

This clonotype occurred many times. V is TRBV6-2 or TRBV6-3 and J is TRBJ2-2; the D is unclear. The CDR3 spans 13 residues. The germline CDR1 and CDR2 sequences are MNHEY and SVGEGT. V lost 7 bases and J 7 bases, leaving 13 bases between the germline ends. The CDR3 is CASNDVSNGELFF. The CDR3 DNA sequence: TGTGCCAGCAATGACGTTAGTAACGGGGAGCTGTTTTTT.

This clonotype appeared a few times. This chain connects TRBV24-1 to TRBJ2-7; D possibly corresponds to TRBD1 (6 bases). V dropped 3 bases and J dropped 0 bases, with 11 bases sitting between them. The CDR3 is 15 residues long. Germline V CDR1 and CDR2: KGHDR, SFDVKD. The CDR3 region is CATSDGTPSSYEQYF. DNA for the CDR3: TGTGCCACCAGTGATGGGACACCGAGCTCCTACGAGCAGTACTTC.

The V gene is TRBV6-5, the J gene TRBJ2-7; D may correspond to TRBD1 or TRBD2 (6 bases each). Per germline, CDR1 MNHEY and CDR2 SVGAGI. The germline V and J ends were trimmed by 1 base and 3 bases, with 13 bases remaining between them. CDR3 length equals 15 residues. CDR3 region: CASSYFTGGGYEQYF. Here the CDR3 DNA reads TGTGCCAGCAGTTACTTCACCGGAGGGGGCTACGAGCAGTACTTC.

V is TRBV29-1 and J is TRBJ2-2, with D tentatively TRBD1 (6 bases). The CDR3 has 14 residues. V was cut by 6 bases and J by 0 bases, with 11 bases left in between. From germline, CDR1 is SQVTM and CDR2 ANQGSEA. CDR3 DNA sequence: TGCAGCGTGACAGGTCACCCGAACACCGGGGAGCTGTTTTTT. Protein product: CSVTGHPNTGELFF.

The chain is built from TRBV5-1 and TRBJ2-5; 9 bases map to TRBD1. The J call may be mistaken, given a closer DNA end match to TRBJ2-1. The length of the CDR3 is 14 residues. From germline, CDR1 is SGHRS and CDR2 YFSETQ. CDR3 protein: CASSLGTGANEQFF. DNA for the CDR3: TGCGCCAGCAGCTTGGGGACAGGGGCCAATGAGCAGTTCTTC.

The chain employs TRBV12-3 or TRBV12-4 and TRBJ2-3; D possibly matches TRBD1 or TRBD2 (5 bases each). V was cut by 3 bases and J by 1 base, with 11 bases left in between. The CDR3 runs 15 residues. The CDR3 loop reads CASSLMGVRTDTQYF. The CDR3 nucleotides are TGTGCCAGCAGTTTGATGGGGGTTCGCACAGATACGCAGTATTTT.

This clonotype was detected only a few times. The V and J genes are TRBV7-9 and TRBJ2-5; 10 nucleotides agree with TRBD2. The J call may be mistaken, given a closer DNA end match to TRBJ2-7. This CDR3 spans 16 amino acids. Germline CDR1 reads SEHNR; CDR2 reads FQNEAQ (reference sequence). CDR3 loop: CASRDGLKGLANEQYF. The CDR3 DNA is TGTGCCAGCAGGGACGGGCTTAAGGGACTAGCGAACGAGCAGTACTTC.

The chain carries TRBV6-5 and TRBJ1-2; D is perhaps TRBD1 (5 bases). CDR1 is MNHEY and CDR2 is SVGAGI in the germline V gene. The CDR3 spans 13 residues. V lost 7 bases and J lost 4, with 13 bases in between. The CDR3 DNA reads as TGTGCCAGCACGGCAGGGAATGGCTATGGCTACACCTTC. It codes for CASTAGNGYGYTF.

This clonotype was seen a few times. This chain connects TRBV6-6 to TRBJ2-6; D is perhaps TRBD1 (5 bases). Looked up from germline, CDR1 is MNHNY and CDR2 is SVGAGI (reference sequence). V was cut by 6 bases and J by 0 bases, with 12 bases left in between. CDR3 size: 16 residues. The CDR3 reads CASRQGQYSGANVLTF. CDR3 DNA: TGTGCCAGCAGGCAGGGTCAATACTCTGGGGCCAACGTCCTGACTTTC.

This clonotype was found once. The gene calls are TRBV18 and TRBJ2-1, with 7 nucleotides matching TRBD1. The V gene end was trimmed by 3 bases and the J gene end by 0 bases; junction bases not matched to a gene: 2. The CDR3 is 15 residues long. Germline assignment: CDR1 KGHSH and CDR2 LQKENI. CDR3 in DNA: TGTGCCAGCTCACCGAGGGGGCTCTCCTACAATGAGCAGTTCTTC. It encodes CASSPRGLSYNEQFF.